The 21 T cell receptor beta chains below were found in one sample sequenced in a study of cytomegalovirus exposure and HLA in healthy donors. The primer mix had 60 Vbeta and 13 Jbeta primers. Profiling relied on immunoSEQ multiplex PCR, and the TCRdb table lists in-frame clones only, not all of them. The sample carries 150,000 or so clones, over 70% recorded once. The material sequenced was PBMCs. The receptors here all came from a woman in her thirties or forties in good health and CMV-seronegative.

CDR3 bases: TGTGCCAGTACAACTCAGCGGGGATCCACCGGGGAGCTGTTTTTT. This gives the protein CASTTQRGSTGELFF. The rearrangement uses TRBV4-2 and TRBJ2-2; 7 bases fit TRBD2. The CDR3 contains 15 residues. Looked up from germline, CDR1 is LGHNA and CDR2 is YNFKEQ. After removal of 9 bases from V and 4 bases from J, the junction contained 11 bases not matched to a gene.

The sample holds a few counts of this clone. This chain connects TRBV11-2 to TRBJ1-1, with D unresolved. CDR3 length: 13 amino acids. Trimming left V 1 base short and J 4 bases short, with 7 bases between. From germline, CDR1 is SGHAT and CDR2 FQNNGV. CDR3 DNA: TGTGCCAGCAGCTTAGTACTTGGCACTGAAGCTTTCTTT. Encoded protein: CASSLVLGTEAFF.

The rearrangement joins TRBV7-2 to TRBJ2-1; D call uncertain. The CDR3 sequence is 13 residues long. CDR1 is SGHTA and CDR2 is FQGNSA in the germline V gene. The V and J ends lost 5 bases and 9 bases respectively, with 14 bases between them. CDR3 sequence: CASSRTTVGEQFF. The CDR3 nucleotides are TGTGCCAGCAGCAGAACGACTGTGGGTGAGCAGTTCTTC.

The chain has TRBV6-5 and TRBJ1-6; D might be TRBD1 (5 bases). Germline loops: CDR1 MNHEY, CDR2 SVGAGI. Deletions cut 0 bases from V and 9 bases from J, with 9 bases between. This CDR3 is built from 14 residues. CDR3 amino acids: CASSYSTGISPLHF. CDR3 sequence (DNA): TGTGCCAGCAGTTACTCAACAGGAATTTCACCCCTCCACTTT.

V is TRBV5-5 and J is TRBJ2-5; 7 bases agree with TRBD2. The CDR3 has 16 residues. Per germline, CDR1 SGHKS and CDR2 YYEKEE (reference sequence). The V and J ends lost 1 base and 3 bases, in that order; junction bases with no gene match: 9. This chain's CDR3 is CASSLSGGSPKETQYF. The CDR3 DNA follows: TGTGCCAGCAGCTTGTCGGGGGGTTCCCCAAAAGAGACCCAGTACTTC.

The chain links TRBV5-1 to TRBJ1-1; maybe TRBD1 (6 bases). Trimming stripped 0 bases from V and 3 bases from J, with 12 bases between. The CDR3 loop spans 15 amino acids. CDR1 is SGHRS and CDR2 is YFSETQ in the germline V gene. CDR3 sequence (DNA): TGCGCCAGCAGCTTGGAACAGGGTGGGTACACTGAAGCTTTCTTT. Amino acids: CASSLEQGGYTEAFF.

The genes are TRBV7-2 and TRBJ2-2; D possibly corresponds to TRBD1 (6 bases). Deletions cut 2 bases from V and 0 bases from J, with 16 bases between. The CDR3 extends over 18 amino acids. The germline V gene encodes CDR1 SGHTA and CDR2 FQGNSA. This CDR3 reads CASSLFPLGGANTGELFF. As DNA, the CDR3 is TGTGCCAGCAGCTTATTCCCCCTAGGGGGAGCGAACACCGGGGAGCTGTTTTTT.

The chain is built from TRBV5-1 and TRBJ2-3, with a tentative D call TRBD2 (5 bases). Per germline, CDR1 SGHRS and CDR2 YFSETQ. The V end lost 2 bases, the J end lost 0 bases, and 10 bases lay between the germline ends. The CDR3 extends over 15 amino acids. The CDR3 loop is CASSFRGHSTDTQYF. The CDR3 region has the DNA TGCGCCAGCAGCTTTCGCGGGCATAGCACAGATACGCAGTATTTT. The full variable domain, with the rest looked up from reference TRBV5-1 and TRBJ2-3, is KAGVTQTPRYLIKTRGQQVTLSCSPISGHRSVSWYQQTPGQGLQFLFEYFSETQRNKGNFPGRFSGRQFSNSRSEMNVSTLELGDSALYLCASSFRGHSTDTQYFGPGTRLTVL.

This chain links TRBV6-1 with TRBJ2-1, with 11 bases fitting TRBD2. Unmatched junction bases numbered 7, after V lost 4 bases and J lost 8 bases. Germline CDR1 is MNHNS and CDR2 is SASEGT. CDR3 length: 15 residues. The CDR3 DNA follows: TGTGCCAGCAGTGGGTCTAGCGGGGGGCCCTATGAGCAGTTCTTC. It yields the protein CASSGSSGGPYEQFF.

The CDR3: CASSLRDYFNEQFF. The CDR3 DNA reads as TGTGCCAGCAGTTTAAGGGACTACTTCAATGAGCAGTTCTTC. This chain joins TRBV28 and TRBJ2-1; TRBD2 aligns across 7 bases. CDR1 MDHEN and CDR2 SYDVKM come from the germline V gene. This CDR3 spans 14 amino acids. J gave up 6 bases and V 2 bases, and 4 bases lay outside the gene matches.

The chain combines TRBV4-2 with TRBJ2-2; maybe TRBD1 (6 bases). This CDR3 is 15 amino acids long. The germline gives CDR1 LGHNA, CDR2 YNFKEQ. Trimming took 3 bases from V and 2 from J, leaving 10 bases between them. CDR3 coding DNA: TGTGCCAGCAGCCACAGGGACACTAACACCGGGGAGCTGTTTTTT. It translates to CASSHRDTNTGELFF.

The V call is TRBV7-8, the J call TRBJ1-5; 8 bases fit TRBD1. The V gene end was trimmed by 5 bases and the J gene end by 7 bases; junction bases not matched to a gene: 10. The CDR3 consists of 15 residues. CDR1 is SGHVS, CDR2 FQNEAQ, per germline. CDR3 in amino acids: CASSPLRTGRQPQHF. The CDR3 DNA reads TGTGCCAGCAGCCCCCTAAGGACAGGGAGGCAGCCCCAGCATTTT.

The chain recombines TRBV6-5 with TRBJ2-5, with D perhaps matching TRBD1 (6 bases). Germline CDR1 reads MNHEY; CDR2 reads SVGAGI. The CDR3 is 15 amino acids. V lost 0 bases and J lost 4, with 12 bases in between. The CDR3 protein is CASSYSKGGRETQYF. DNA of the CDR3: TGTGCCAGCAGTTACTCGAAAGGGGGAAGAGAGACCCAGTACTTC.

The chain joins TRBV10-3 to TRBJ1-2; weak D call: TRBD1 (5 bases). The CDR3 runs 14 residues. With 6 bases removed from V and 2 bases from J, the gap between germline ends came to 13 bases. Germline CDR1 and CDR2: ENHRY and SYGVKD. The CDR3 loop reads CAISPGIQNYGYTF. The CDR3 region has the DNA TGTGCCATCAGCCCAGGGATACAGAACTATGGCTACACCTTC.

The CDR3 reads CASSGPQGGTSSYEQYF. CDR3 nucleotide sequence: TGTGCCAGCAGTGGCCCCCAGGGGGGGACTAGCTCCTACGAGCAGTACTTC. This chain joins TRBV25-1 and TRBJ2-5, with a weak D call TRBD2 (8 bases). The J call may be in error: the DNA end matches TRBJ2-7 better. From germline, CDR1 is MGHDK and CDR2 SYGVNS. This CDR3 comprises 17 residues.

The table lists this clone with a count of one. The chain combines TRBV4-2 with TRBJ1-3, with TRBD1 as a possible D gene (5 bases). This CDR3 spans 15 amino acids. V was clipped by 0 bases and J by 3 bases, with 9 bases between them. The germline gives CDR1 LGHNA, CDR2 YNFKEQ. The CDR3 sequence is CASSQDRVGGNTIYF. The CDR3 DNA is TGTGCCAGCAGCCAAGACAGGGTCGGTGGAAACACCATATATTTT.

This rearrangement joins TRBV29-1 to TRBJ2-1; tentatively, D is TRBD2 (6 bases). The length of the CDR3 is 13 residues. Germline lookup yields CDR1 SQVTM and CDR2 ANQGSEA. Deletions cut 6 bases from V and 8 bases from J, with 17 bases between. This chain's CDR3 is CSVRDPLGHEQFF. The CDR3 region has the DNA TGCAGCGTGCGGGACCCCCTTGGCCATGAGCAGTTCTTC.

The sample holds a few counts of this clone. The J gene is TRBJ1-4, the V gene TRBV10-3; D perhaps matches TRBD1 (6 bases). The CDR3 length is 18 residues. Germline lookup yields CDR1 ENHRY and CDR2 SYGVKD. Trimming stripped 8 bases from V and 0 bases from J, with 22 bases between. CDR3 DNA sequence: TGTGCCATCTTGTTCAACAGGGAAAAGGAAACAACTAATGAAAAACTGTTTTTT. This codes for CAILFNREKETTNEKLFF.

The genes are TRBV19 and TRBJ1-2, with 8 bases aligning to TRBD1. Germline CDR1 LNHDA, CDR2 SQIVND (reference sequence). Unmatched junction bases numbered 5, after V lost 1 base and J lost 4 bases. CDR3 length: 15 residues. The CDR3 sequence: CASSIAGQVIYGYTF. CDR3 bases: TGTGCCAGTAGTATAGCGGGACAGGTGATCTATGGCTACACCTTC.

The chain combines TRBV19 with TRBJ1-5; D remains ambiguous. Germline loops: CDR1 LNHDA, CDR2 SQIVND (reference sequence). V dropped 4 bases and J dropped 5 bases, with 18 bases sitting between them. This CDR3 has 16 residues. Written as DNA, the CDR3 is TGTGCCAGTAGTAGTCCCGCCGGGGTGAGATATCAGCCCCAGCATTTT. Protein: CASSSPAGVRYQPQHF.

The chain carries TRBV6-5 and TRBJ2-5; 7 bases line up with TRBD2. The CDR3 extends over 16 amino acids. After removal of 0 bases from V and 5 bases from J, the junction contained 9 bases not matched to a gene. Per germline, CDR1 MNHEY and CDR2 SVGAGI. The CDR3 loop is CASSYSGAGVVETQYF. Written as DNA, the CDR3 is TGTGCCAGCAGTTACTCGGGCGCGGGGGTTGTGGAGACCCAGTACTTC.